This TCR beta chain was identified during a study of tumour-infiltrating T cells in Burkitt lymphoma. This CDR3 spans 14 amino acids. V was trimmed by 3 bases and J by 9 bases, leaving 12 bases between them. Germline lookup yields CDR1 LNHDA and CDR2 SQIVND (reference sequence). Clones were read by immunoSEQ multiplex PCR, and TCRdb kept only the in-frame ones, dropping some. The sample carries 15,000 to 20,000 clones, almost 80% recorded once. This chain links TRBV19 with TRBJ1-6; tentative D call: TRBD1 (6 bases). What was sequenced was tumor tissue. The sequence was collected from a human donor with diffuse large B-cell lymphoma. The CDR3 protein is CASSMTGGASPLHF. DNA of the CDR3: TGTGCCAGTAGTATGACAGGAGGCGCTTCACCCCTCCACTTT.